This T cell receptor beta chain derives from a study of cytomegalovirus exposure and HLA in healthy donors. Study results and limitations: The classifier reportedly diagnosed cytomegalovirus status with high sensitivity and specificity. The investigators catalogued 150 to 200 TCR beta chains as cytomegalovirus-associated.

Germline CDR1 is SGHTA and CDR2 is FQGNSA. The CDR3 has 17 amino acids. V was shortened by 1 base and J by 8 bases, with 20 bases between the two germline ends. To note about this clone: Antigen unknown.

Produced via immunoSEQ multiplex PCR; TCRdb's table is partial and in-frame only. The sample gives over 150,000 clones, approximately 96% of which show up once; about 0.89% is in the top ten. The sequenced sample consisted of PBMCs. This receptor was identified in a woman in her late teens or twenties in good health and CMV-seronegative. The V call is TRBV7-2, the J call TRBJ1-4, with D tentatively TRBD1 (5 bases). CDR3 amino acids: CASSLGSGITVREKLFF. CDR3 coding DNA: TGTGCCAGCAGCTTAGGTTCAGGGATAACAGTACGAGAAAAACTGTTTTTT.